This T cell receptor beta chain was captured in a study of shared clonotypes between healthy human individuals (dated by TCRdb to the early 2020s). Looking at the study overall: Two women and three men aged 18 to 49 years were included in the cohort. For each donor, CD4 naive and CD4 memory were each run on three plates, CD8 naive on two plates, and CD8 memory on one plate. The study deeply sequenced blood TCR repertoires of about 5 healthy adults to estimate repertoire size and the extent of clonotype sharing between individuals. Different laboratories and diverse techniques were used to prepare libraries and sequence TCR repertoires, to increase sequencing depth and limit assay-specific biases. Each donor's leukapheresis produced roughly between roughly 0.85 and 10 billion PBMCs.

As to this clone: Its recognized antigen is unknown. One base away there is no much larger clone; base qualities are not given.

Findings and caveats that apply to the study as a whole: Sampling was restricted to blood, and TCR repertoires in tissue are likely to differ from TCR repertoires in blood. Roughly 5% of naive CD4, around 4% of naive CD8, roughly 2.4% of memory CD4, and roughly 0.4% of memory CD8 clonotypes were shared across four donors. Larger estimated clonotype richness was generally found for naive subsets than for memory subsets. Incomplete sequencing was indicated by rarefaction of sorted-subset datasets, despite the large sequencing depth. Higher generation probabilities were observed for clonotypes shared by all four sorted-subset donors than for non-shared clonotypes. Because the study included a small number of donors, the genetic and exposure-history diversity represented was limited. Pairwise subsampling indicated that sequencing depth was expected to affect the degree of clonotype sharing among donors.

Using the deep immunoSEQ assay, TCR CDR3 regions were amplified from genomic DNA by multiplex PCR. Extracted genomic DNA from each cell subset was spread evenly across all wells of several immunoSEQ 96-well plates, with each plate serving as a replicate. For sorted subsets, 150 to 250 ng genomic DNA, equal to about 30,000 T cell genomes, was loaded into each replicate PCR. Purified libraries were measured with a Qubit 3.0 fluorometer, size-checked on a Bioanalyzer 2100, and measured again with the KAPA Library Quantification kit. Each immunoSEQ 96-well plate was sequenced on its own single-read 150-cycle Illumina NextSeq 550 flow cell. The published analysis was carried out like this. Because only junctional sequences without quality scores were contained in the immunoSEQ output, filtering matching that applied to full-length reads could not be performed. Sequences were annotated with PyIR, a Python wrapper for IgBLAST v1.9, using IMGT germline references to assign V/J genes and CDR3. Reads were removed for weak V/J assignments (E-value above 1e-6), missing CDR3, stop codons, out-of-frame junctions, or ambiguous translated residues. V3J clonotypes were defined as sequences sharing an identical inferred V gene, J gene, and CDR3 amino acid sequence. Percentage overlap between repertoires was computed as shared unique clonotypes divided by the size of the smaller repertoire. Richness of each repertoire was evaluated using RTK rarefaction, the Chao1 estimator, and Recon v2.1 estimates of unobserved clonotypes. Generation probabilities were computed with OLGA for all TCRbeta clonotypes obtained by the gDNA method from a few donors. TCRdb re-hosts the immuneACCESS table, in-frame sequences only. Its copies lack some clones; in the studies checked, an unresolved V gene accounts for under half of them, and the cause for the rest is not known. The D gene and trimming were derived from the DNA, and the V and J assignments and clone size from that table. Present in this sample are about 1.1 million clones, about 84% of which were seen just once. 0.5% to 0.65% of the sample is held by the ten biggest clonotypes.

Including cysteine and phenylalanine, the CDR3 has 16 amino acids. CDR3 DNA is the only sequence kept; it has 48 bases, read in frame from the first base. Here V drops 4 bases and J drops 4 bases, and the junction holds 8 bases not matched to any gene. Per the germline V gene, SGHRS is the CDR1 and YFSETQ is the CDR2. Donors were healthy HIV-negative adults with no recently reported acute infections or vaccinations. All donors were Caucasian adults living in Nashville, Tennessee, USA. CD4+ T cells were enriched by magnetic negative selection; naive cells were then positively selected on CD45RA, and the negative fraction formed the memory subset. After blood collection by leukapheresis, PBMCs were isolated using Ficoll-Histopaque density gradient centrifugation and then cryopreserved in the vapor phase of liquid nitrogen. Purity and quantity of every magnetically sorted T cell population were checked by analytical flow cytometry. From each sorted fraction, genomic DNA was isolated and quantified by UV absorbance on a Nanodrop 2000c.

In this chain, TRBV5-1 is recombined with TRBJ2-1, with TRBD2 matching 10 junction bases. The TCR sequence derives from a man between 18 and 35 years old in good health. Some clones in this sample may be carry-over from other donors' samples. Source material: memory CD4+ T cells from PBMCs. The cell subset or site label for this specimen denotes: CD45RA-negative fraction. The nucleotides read TGCGCCAGCAGCCGTAGCGGACTAGCGGAGTACAATGAGCAGTTCTTC. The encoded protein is CASSRSGLAEYNEQFF.